A single sample is the source of the 15 T cell receptor beta chains below, sequenced in a study of blood T cell repertoires in COVID-19. This table comes from immunoSEQ multiplex PCR, and its TCRdb copy is limited to in-frame clones, with some not included. The repertoire includes 50,000 or so clones, around 82% of them detected once, and roughly 7% sits in the top ten. Sample: peripheral blood. The receptors here all came from a man aged 40-49 years with acute or convalescent COVID-19.

As to this clone: Germline and junction disagree at one end, which may indicate a read error. J is TRBJ2-1 and V is TRBV6-2 or TRBV6-3; D perhaps matches TRBD2 (5 bases). CDR1 and CDR2 (germline): MNHEY, SVGEGT. The CDR3 spans 15 residues. The CDR3 loop is CASSNSRVVTNEQFF. DNA for the CDR3: TGTGCCAGCAGTAACTCGAGGGTAGTAACCAATGAGCAGTTCTTC.

This chain connects TRBV7-9 to TRBJ1-2; D not certain. The CDR3 has 13 residues. V was clipped by 2 bases and J by 6 bases, with 10 bases between them. The V gene's germline CDR1 is SEHNR and CDR2 FQNEAQ (reference sequence). CDR3 sequence reads: CASSLRGNDGYTF. CDR3 coding DNA: TGTGCCAGCAGCTTAAGAGGGAACGATGGCTACACCTTC. Variable domain in full (rest from reference TRBV7-9 and TRBJ1-2): DTGVSQNPRHKITKRGQNVTFRCDPISEHNRLYWYRQTLGQGPEFLTYFQNEAQLEKSRLLSDRFSAERPKGSFSTLEIQRTEQGDSAMYLCASSLRGNDGYTFGSGTRLTVV.

This clone came up a few times. The CDR3, as DNA: TGTGCCAGCAGTGACACACTCTATGGCTACACCTTC. Amino acid sequence: CASSDTLYGYTF. The rearrangement links TRBV5-4 to TRBJ1-2, with D unclear. Germline loops: CDR1 SGHNT, CDR2 YYREEE (reference sequence). CDR3 length equals 12 residues. V was pared by 5 bases and J by 4 bases, with 9 bases between.

This clone has more than one count but fewer than ten. The chain links TRBV28 to TRBJ2-7; D unclear. V was pared by 7 bases and J by 5 bases, with 15 bases between. The germline gives CDR1 MDHEN, CDR2 SYDVKM. This CDR3 spans 13 amino acids. This CDR3 is CASISFSENEQYF. Here the CDR3 DNA reads TGTGCCAGCATTTCCTTCAGCGAAAACGAGCAGTACTTC.

V usage is TRBV20-1 and J usage is TRBJ1-1; possible D gene TRBD1, 6 bases. Trimming left V 6 bases short and J 8 bases short, with 13 bases between. The germline V gene has CDR1 DFQATT and CDR2 SNEGSKA (reference sequence). The CDR3 sequence is 11 residues long. The CDR3 sequence: CSAGSGHEAFF. As DNA, the CDR3 is TGCAGTGCCGGGTCGGGACACGAAGCTTTCTTT.

This sequence joins TRBV7-6 and TRBJ2-6; TRBD1 agrees at 9 bases. V shed 5 bases, J shed 2 bases, and the junction held 4 bases outside the gene matches. The CDR3 runs 16 residues. Germline V lookup: CDR1 SGHVS, CDR2 FNYEAQ. The CDR3 DNA sequence: TGTGCCAGCAGCCCTAGGACAGGGGCTGGGGCCAACGTCCTGACTTTC. Its translation is CASSPRTGAGANVLTF.

This chain uses TRBV30 with TRBJ1-1; D call uncertain. Trimming took 3 bases from V and 7 from J, leaving 9 bases between them. Germline V gene data show CDR1 as GTSNPN and CDR2 as SVGIG (reference sequence). The CDR3 is 11 amino acids. The DNA for the CDR3 is TGTGCCTGGAGCTCACTCCGTGAAGCTTTCTTT. This gives the protein CAWSSLREAFF. Filled out from reference TRBV30 and TRBJ1-1, the complete variable domain reads SQTIHQWPATLVQPVGSPLSLECTVEGTSNPNLYWYRQAAGRGLQLLFYSVGIGQISSEVPQNLSASRPQDRQFILSSKKLLLSDSGFYLCAWSSLREAFFGQGTRLTVV.

V is TRBV11-2 and J is TRBJ1-5; perhaps TRBD1 as D (5 bases). The CDR3 contains 13 residues. Trimming removed 5 bases at V and 3 bases at J, with 8 bases between. Germline values: CDR1 SGHAT, CDR2 FQNNGV. This CDR3 is CASSPGLNQPQHF. DNA for the CDR3: TGTGCCAGCAGCCCAGGGCTCAATCAGCCCCAGCATTTT.

The V and J genes are TRBV27 and TRBJ1-5; D perhaps matches TRBD1 (5 bases). V was cut by 4 bases and J by 6 bases, with 10 bases left in between. This CDR3 contains 13 residues. Per germline, CDR1 MNHEY and CDR2 SMNVEV (reference sequence). This CDR3 reads CASSSGSGQPQHF. In nucleotides, the CDR3 is TGTGCCAGCAGTTCAGGGTCGGGTCAGCCCCAGCATTTT.

CDR3: CASRLGRTEAFF. The DNA of the CDR3 is TGTGCCAGCAGGCTAGGTCGGACTGAAGCTTTCTTT. V and J are TRBV6-6 and TRBJ1-1; no firm D call. Trimming took 6 bases from V and 5 from J, leaving 10 bases between them. This CDR3 has 12 residues. From germline, CDR1 is MNHNY and CDR2 SVGAGI (reference sequence).

This sequence joins TRBV2 and TRBJ1-2, with D perhaps TRBD1 (6 bases). Per germline, CDR1 SNHLY and CDR2 FYNNEI. The CDR3 is made up of 12 amino acids. V was pared by 8 bases and J by 10 bases, with 17 bases between. CDR3 in DNA: TGTGCCAGCGAATCCGGGACATGGGACTACACCTTC. Amino acids: CASESGTWDYTF.

The gene calls are TRBV19 and TRBJ2-3; the match to TRBD2 covers 7 bases. Per germline, CDR1 LNHDA and CDR2 SQIVND (reference sequence). The CDR3 length is 13 residues. V dropped 7 bases and J dropped 7; count of bases not matched to a gene: 8. The CDR3 loop is CASNPAGSNTQYF. The CDR3 coding sequence is TGTGCCAGTAACCCAGCGGGGAGCAATACGCAGTATTTT.

The chain has TRBV2 and TRBJ2-3; 11 nucleotides match TRBD2. V lost 3 bases to trimming and J lost 2 bases; unmatched junction nucleotides: 4. Germline assignment: CDR1 SNHLY and CDR2 FYNNEI. This CDR3 contains 16 residues. The CDR3 spells CASSDKGLAVTDTQYF. DNA for the CDR3: TGTGCCAGCAGTGACAAGGGACTAGCGGTCACAGATACGCAGTATTTT. The whole variable domain, remainder taken from reference TRBV2 and TRBJ2-3, is EPEVTQTPSHQVTQMGQEVILRCVPISNHLYFYWYRQILGQKVEFLVSFYNNEISEKSEIFDDQFSVERPDGSNFTLKIRSTKLEDSAMYFCASSDKGLAVTDTQYFGPGTRLTVL.

The rearrangement links TRBV10-3 to TRBJ1-2; TRBD1 aligns across 8 bases. The V gene's germline CDR1 is ENHRY and CDR2 SYGVKD. The length of the CDR3 is 14 residues. Trimming removed 9 bases from V and 0 bases from J; junction bases left unmatched: 6. The CDR3 protein is CAIWTGPPNYGYTF. DNA of the CDR3: TGTGCCATTTGGACAGGGCCACCTAACTATGGCTACACCTTC.

V is TRBV6-6 and J is TRBJ2-5, with a tentative D call TRBD2 (6 bases). CDR3 length: 14 residues. V lost 8 bases, J lost 1 base, and 14 bases lay in between. Germline-derived CDR1 and CDR2 are MNHNY and SVGAGI (reference sequence). In DNA form, the CDR3 reads TGTGCCAGCGGATTGGGACTTATCCAAGAGACCCAGTACTTC. It encodes CASGLGLIQETQYF.